This TCR beta chain was recorded in a study of early stage breast cancer tumors. The overall study: Most invasive tumors, about 70% of the 16, were ER+/PR+/HER2-.

Study-level points and caveats: Bulk DNA sequencing of unsorted cells missed chain pairing and markers. Enriched TCRB sequences shared across patients were mostly commonly generated sequences. Compared with adjacent normal breast tissue, tumors showed 2 to 3-fold greater T cell density and higher clonality.

Turning to this clone: As yet, its antigen is unknown.

TCRdb's copy holds only in-frame clones and misses some; the assay was immunoSEQ multiplex PCR. Found here are tens of thousands of clones, approximately 70% of them singletons; the top ten hold roughly 9.1%. The CDR3 contains 14 residues. Germline V gives CDR1 SGDLS, CDR2 YYNGEE. The ends were cut back, 2 bases at V and 6 bases at J, with 15 bases in the middle. The sequenced sample was breast tumor tissue. The sequence derives from a person aged 30-39 years with breast cancer. The chain carries TRBV9 and TRBJ2-7; D is unresolved. CDR3 protein: CASSVDVADFEQYF. The CDR3 DNA reads as TGTGCCAGCAGCGTGGACGTCGCTGATTTCGAGCAGTACTTC.